Each of the 21 T cell receptor beta chains below was sequenced from the same sample in a study of OX40 agonist ivuxolimab in advanced cancers. The data were produced by immunoSEQ multiplex PCR, yet TCRdb's version contains in-frame clones alone and is incomplete. Found here are about 78,000 clones, 84% of them singletons; the top ten hold around 2.1%. The specimen was CD4+ or CD8+ T cells sorted from blood, collected in a trial of the OX40 agonist ivuxolimab. These receptors originate from an adult with an advanced solid tumor such as melanoma, head and neck, liver or kidney cancer.

By sample share, this clone is medium-sized. The chain recombines TRBV10-3 with TRBJ2-7; D is unclear. With 4 bases removed from V and 3 bases from J, the gap between germline ends came to 7 bases. CDR3 length: 12 residues. CDR1 ENHRY and CDR2 SYGVKD come from the germline V gene. Written as DNA, the CDR3 is TGTGCCATCAGTGGAAGTTACTACGAGCAGTACTTC. This sequence encodes CAISGSYYEQYF.

CDR3 in DNA: TGTGCCAGCAGCTCGCTGGGGGGGGGCTACACCTTC. It translates to CASSSLGGGYTF. This sequence joins TRBV5-4 and TRBJ1-2; a possible D gene is TRBD1 (5 bases). The CDR3 length is 12 residues. Trimming stripped 3 bases from V and 8 bases from J, with 11 bases between. Germline-derived CDR1 and CDR2 are SGHNT and YYREEE (reference sequence).

The chain has TRBV4-1 and TRBJ1-2, with D perhaps TRBD1 (6 bases). Between the trimmed V and J ends, which lost 1 base and 8 bases, there was a span of 11 bases. The CDR3 is made up of 13 amino acids. Germline V gene sequence: CDR1 MGHRA, CDR2 YSYEKL. CDR3 nucleotides: TGCGCCAGCAGCCAAGCCACAGGGAGCGGCTACACCTTC. It codes for CASSQATGSGYTF.

This clone occurred a few times. V is TRBV4-3 and J is TRBJ2-1; D may match TRBD1 or TRBD2 (5 bases each). Trimming cost V 1 base and J 8 bases, with 21 bases left between them. Germline V gene lookup returns CDR1 LGHNA and CDR2 YSLEER. CDR3 length: 17 amino acids. The CDR3 reads CASSQGSYGTEGDEQFF. The CDR3 DNA reads as TGCGCCAGCAGCCAAGGTTCCTACGGGACCGAAGGCGATGAGCAGTTCTTC.

This chain uses TRBV7-2 with TRBJ1-3; TRBD1 aligns across 11 bases. The V and J ends lost 0 bases and 5 bases, in that order; junction bases with no gene match: 3. The CDR3 has 16 amino acids. Germline-derived CDR1 and CDR2 are SGHTA and FQGNSA. The CDR3 DNA is TGTGCCAGCAGCTTAGCCGGACAGGGGGCGAGAAACACCATATATTTT. It encodes CASSLAGQGARNTIYF.

This clone appeared once. As DNA, the CDR3 is TGTGCCAGCAGCAAGGGCGGGGTGAGCACAGATACGCAGTATTTT. Translation gives CASSKGGVSTDTQYF. The V call is TRBV9, the J call TRBJ2-3; maybe TRBD2 (6 bases). The CDR3 is 15 residues long. Per germline, CDR1 SGDLS and CDR2 YYNGEE. The ends were cut back, 4 bases at V and 0 bases at J, with 12 bases in the middle.

V usage is TRBV7-3 and J usage is TRBJ2-1; tentative D call: TRBD2 (6 bases). CDR3 length: 14 amino acids. The V end lost 1 base, the J end lost 6 bases, and 10 bases lay between the germline ends. Germline assignment: CDR1 SGHTA and CDR2 FQGTGA. CDR3 DNA: TGTGCCAGCAGCTTAATTGCAGCGGGCAATGAGCAGTTCTTC. It translates to CASSLIAAGNEQFF.

V is TRBV28 and J is TRBJ1-2; tentative D call: TRBD1 (5 bases). V was clipped by 2 bases and J by 6 bases, with 19 bases between them. Looked up from germline, CDR1 is MDHEN and CDR2 is SYDVKM. This CDR3 comprises 16 residues. The CDR3 DNA is TGTGCCAGCAGTTTACCTGACGGGGCGGGAAGGGATGGCTACACCTTC. Translating it yields CASSLPDGAGRDGYTF.

V gene TRBV6-5 combines with J gene TRBJ2-7; D remains unclear. This CDR3 is 13 amino acids long. V was clipped by 6 bases and J by 1 base, with 10 bases between them. CDR1 is MNHEY and CDR2 is SVGAGI in the germline V gene. The CDR3 sequence is CASRSPVSYEQYF. The CDR3 nucleotides read TGTGCCAGCAGGAGCCCCGTTTCCTACGAGCAGTACTTC.

The rearrangement links TRBV9 to TRBJ2-6; D gene ambiguous. Trimming took 4 bases from V and 12 from J, leaving 5 bases between them. The CDR3 totals 10 residues. The germline CDR1 and CDR2 sequences are SGDLS and YYNGEE. The CDR3 DNA reads as TGTGCCAGCAGCCCCCCCGTCCTGACTTTC. Protein: CASSPPVLTF.

This clone showed up just once. V usage is TRBV6-6 and J usage is TRBJ2-4; TRBD2 agrees at 8 bases. CDR1 MNHNY and CDR2 SVGAGI come from the germline V gene (reference sequence). This CDR3 is built from 13 residues. Trimming removed 6 bases from V and 8 bases from J; junction bases left unmatched: 6. The CDR3 DNA is TGTGCCAGCAGCACGGGGGGGATAGACATTCAGTACTTC. Residues: CASSTGGIDIQYF.

The chain joins TRBV10-3 to TRBJ2-2; D is possibly TRBD1 (6 bases). Germline V gene lookup returns CDR1 ENHRY and CDR2 SYGVKD. Trimming removed 3 bases at V and 2 bases at J, with 10 bases between. This CDR3 region has 15 residues. The CDR3 loop reads CAISDPGQNTGELFF. The CDR3 DNA follows: TGTGCCATCAGTGACCCGGGACAAAACACCGGGGAGCTGTTTTTT.

The chain uses TRBV27 and TRBJ2-7; perhaps D is TRBD1 or TRBD2 (5 bases each). This CDR3 region has 15 residues. The germline V and J ends were trimmed by 5 bases and 3 bases, with 17 bases remaining between them. Germline lookup yields CDR1 MNHEY and CDR2 SMNVEV (reference sequence). The CDR3 protein is CASSPKGTWNYEQYF. The CDR3 DNA is TGTGCCAGCAGTCCCAAGGGGACGTGGAACTACGAGCAGTACTTC.

The chain employs TRBV18 and TRBJ2-6; D not resolved. This CDR3 comprises 16 residues. V lost 2 bases and J lost 0, with 8 bases in between. Germline V lookup: CDR1 KGHSH, CDR2 LQKENI. The CDR3 sequence is CASSPRPFSGANVLTF. The CDR3 DNA reads TGTGCCAGCTCACCAAGGCCGTTCTCTGGGGCCAACGTCCTGACTTTC.

The J gene is TRBJ2-2, the V gene TRBV4-1, with D perhaps matching TRBD1 (5 bases). V was cut by 2 bases and J by 0 bases, with 13 bases left in between. This CDR3 has 17 amino acids. Germline loops: CDR1 MGHRA, CDR2 YSYEKL. CDR3 loop: CASSQPGAFANTGELFF. Here the CDR3 DNA reads TGCGCCAGCAGCCAACCTGGGGCTTTCGCGAACACCGGGGAGCTGTTTTTT.

In this sample, this clone turned up once. The chain uses TRBV18 and TRBJ1-5; possibly TRBD1 for D (6 bases). Germline V lookup: CDR1 KGHSH, CDR2 LQKENI. Trimming left V 4 bases short and J 4 bases short, with 14 bases between. The CDR3 is 15 residues long. DNA of the CDR3: TGTGCCAGCTCACGGGACATCGGGCGGAATCAGCCCCAGCATTTT. This sequence encodes CASSRDIGRNQPQHF.

About this clone itself: At one of its ends the junction is not consistent with the germline gene, which may arise from a read error. The J gene is TRBJ2-5, the V gene TRBV7-3, with 12 bases that match TRBD1. The germline gives CDR1 SGHTA, CDR2 FQGTGA. This CDR3 has 17 amino acids. In nucleotides, the CDR3 is TGTGCCAGCAGCCTAACGGGACAGGGGGCGCGGGGGGAGACCCAGTACTTC. Its translation: CASSLTGQGARGETQYF.

The CDR3 DNA sequence: TGTGCCAGCAGCTTAACCCTCGGGACTGCCACGAACACTGAAGCTTTCTTT. Translated, it gives CASSLTLGTATNTEAFF. The chain links TRBV5-5 to TRBJ1-1; D is perhaps TRBD1 (5 bases). The CDR3 spans 17 residues. The germline V gene has CDR1 SGHKS and CDR2 YYEKEE (reference sequence). The V end lost 2 bases, the J end lost 1 base, and 18 bases lay between the germline ends. Looking up the rest from reference TRBV5-5 and TRBJ1-1 gives the full variable domain: DAGVTQSPTHLIKTRGQQVTLRCSPISGHKSVSWYQQVLGQGPQFIFQYYEKEERGRGNFPDRFSARQFPNYSSELNVNALLLGDSALYLCASSLTLGTATNTEAFFGQGTRLTVV.

The chain couples TRBV28 to TRBJ2-1; 7 bases agree with TRBD1. V lost 6 bases, J lost 3 bases, and 2 bases stayed unmatched. Germline loops: CDR1 MDHEN, CDR2 SYDVKM. The CDR3 has 13 residues. CDR3 region: CASRGQRYNEQFF. The CDR3 region has the DNA TGTGCCAGCAGGGGACAGCGCTACAATGAGCAGTTCTTC.

The chain links TRBV28 to TRBJ2-4; D is possibly TRBD2 (6 bases). Trimming left V 3 bases short and J 9 bases short, with 18 bases between. There are 15 residues in the CDR3. The germline CDR1 and CDR2 sequences are MDHEN and SYDVKM. The CDR3 reads CASSFCQLTSCIQYF. The CDR3 bases are TGTGCCAGCAGTTTCTGCCAACTGACTAGTTGCATTCAGTACTTC. The full variable domain, completed using reference TRBV28 and TRBJ2-4, is DVKVTQSSRYLVKRTGEKVFLECVQDMDHENMFWYRQDPGLGLRLIYFSYDVKMKEKGDIPEGYSVSREKKERFSLILESASTNQTSMYLCASSFCQLTSCIQYFGAGTRLSVL.

This chain connects TRBV7-2 to TRBJ2-7; D gene ambiguous. This CDR3 has 14 amino acids. The germline V gene encodes CDR1 SGHTA and CDR2 FQGNSA. Trimming shortened V by 1 base and J by 2 bases, and 9 bases separated the two germline ends. CDR3 sequence reads: CASSLDRATYEQYF. The CDR3 DNA reads TGTGCCAGCAGCTTAGATCGTGCGACCTACGAGCAGTACTTC.